The 30 T cell receptor beta chains below were found in one sample sequenced in a study of cytomegalovirus exposure and HLA in healthy donors. A multiplex PCR was run with 60 Vbeta primers and 13 Jbeta primers. The data were produced by immunoSEQ multiplex PCR, yet TCRdb's version contains in-frame clones alone and is incomplete. This table holds 100,000 or so clones, over 70% found once. The source material was PBMCs. The receptors here all came from a woman aged 40 to 49 in good health and CMV-seronegative.

V is TRBV7-3 and J is TRBJ1-1, with TRBD1 identical over 7 bases. After removal of 1 base from V and 4 bases from J, the junction contained 3 bases not matched to a gene. Germline loops: CDR1 SGHTA, CDR2 FQGTGA. CDR3 length: 14 amino acids. Here the CDR3 DNA reads TGTGCCAGCAGCTTAAACAGGGGATCCACTGAAGCTTTCTTT. It is translated as CASSLNRGSTEAFF.

The chain links TRBV2 to TRBJ2-5, with D maybe TRBD2 (7 bases). The germline V and J ends were trimmed by 4 bases and 5 bases, with 17 bases remaining between them. This CDR3 region has 15 residues. The germline V gene has CDR1 SNHLY and CDR2 FYNNEI. CDR3 nucleotide sequence: TGTGCCAGCAGTGCTGACAGGACTAGGCAGGAGACCCAGTACTTC. This gives the protein CASSADRTRQETQYF.

This chain uses TRBV5-6 with TRBJ1-1, with D possibly matching TRBD1 (5 bases). Trimming removed 6 bases from V and 1 base from J, with 13 bases in between. This CDR3 has 14 amino acids. Germline CDR1 is SGHDT and CDR2 is YYEEEE. This chain's CDR3 is CASTWGGANTEAFF. In nucleotides, the CDR3 is TGTGCCAGCACCTGGGGAGGGGCGAACACTGAAGCTTTCTTT.

By share, this clone ranks as large (0.1 to 1%). The rearrangement uses TRBV19 and TRBJ2-3; D remains ambiguous. Germline lookup yields CDR1 LNHDA and CDR2 SQIVND (reference sequence). The CDR3 spans 12 residues. The V and J ends lost 3 bases and 3 bases respectively, with 4 bases between them. CDR3: CASSIGTDTQYF. CDR3 bases: TGTGCCAGTAGTATCGGGACAGATACGCAGTATTTT.

This rearrangement joins TRBV4-1 to TRBJ1-1; D might be TRBD1 (5 bases). CDR1 and CDR2 (germline): MGHRA, YSYEKL. Trimming took off 4 bases at V and 0 bases at J, with 18 bases between the two ends. The CDR3 sequence is 17 residues long. The CDR3 loop reads CASSPQEGLGVNTEAFF. CDR3 in DNA: TGCGCCAGCAGCCCCCAGGAGGGGCTGGGGGTGAACACTGAAGCTTTCTTT.

This clone was seen more than once but under ten times. The chain links TRBV5-1 to TRBJ2-7; TRBD1 aligns across 7 bases. The CDR3 is made up of 14 amino acids. The ends lost 4 bases at V and 0 bases at J; junction bases unmatched: 4. In germline, CDR1 is SGHRS, CDR2 YFSETQ. The CDR3: CASSQGQSSYEQYF. Here the CDR3 DNA reads TGCGCCAGCAGCCAGGGACAGAGCTCCTACGAGCAGTACTTC.

This clone was seen a handful of times. This chain links TRBV2 with TRBJ1-1; a possible D gene is TRBD1 (6 bases). Germline-derived CDR1 and CDR2 are SNHLY and FYNNEI. The V gene lost 10 bases and the J gene lost 6 bases, with 9 bases spanning the gap. This CDR3 spans 10 amino acids. The CDR3 loop reads CATGGPEAFF. The DNA for the CDR3 is TGTGCCACGGGGGGGCCTGAAGCTTTCTTT. The complete variable domain, with remaining parts taken from reference TRBV2 and TRBJ1-1, reads EPEVTQTPSHQVTQMGQEVILRCVPISNHLYFYWYRQILGQKVEFLVSFYNNEISEKSEIFDDQFSVERPDGSNFTLKIRSTKLEDSAMYFCATGGPEAFFGQGTRLTVV.

The CDR3 DNA sequence: TGTGCCAGCAGCTTAGGGTCCCGGGACAGTAATTCACCCCTCCACTTT. Amino acids: CASSLGSRDSNSPLHF. This rearrangement joins TRBV7-6 to TRBJ1-6; 7 bases agree with TRBD1. This CDR3 is built from 16 residues. V shed 1 base and J 6 bases; nucleotides not matched to a gene: 6. Germline V gene lookup returns CDR1 SGHVS and CDR2 FNYEAQ.

A few counts support this clone. The chain links TRBV30 to TRBJ1-2; TRBD1 aligns across 7 bases. The CDR3 runs 12 residues. Germline CDR1 reads GTSNPN; CDR2 reads SVGIG (reference sequence). V lost 4 bases to trimming and J lost 6 bases; unmatched junction nucleotides: 5. CDR3 DNA: TGTGCCTGGAACACAGGGGACGATGGCTACACCTTC. Its protein is CAWNTGDDGYTF.

The chain links TRBV7-9 to TRBJ2-7, with a tentative D call TRBD2 (6 bases). Germline lookup yields CDR1 SEHNR and CDR2 FQNEAQ (reference sequence). The CDR3 consists of 13 residues. V dropped 8 bases and J dropped 4 bases, with 15 bases sitting between them. The CDR3 spells CASLGLFPYEQYF. The CDR3 nucleotides read TGTGCCAGCCTGGGACTCTTTCCTTACGAGCAGTACTTC.

This clone was picked up one time. V is TRBV4-1 and J is TRBJ2-1, with TRBD2 matching over 7 bases. The CDR3 runs 13 residues. V dropped 4 bases and J dropped 10; count of bases not matched to a gene: 7. In germline, CDR1 is MGHRA, CDR2 YSYEKL. The CDR3 region is CASSLRLAREQFF. For the CDR3, the DNA is TGCGCCAGCAGCCTTCGACTAGCCCGGGAGCAGTTCTTC.

The rearrangement uses TRBV6-1 and TRBJ1-1; D gene ambiguous. The germline CDR1 and CDR2 sequences are MNHNS and SASEGT. V gave up 4 bases and J gave up 1 base, with 13 bases separating them. CDR3 length: 15 residues. CDR3 residues: CASSGGSTWNTEAFF. CDR3 sequence (DNA): TGTGCCAGCAGTGGAGGTTCGACTTGGAACACTGAAGCTTTCTTT.

The chain recombines TRBV19 with TRBJ2-7; 14 bases match TRBD2. Germline CDR1 is LNHDA and CDR2 is SQIVND (reference sequence). The junction had 6 bases not matched to a gene; V was cut back by 2 bases and J by 3 bases. This CDR3 has 17 residues. CDR3 nucleotides: TGTGCCAGTAGTATAAAGACTGGACTAGCGGGGGGCTACGAGCAGTACTTC. Translating gives CASSIKTGLAGGYEQYF. Full variable domain (remainder filled in from reference TRBV19 and TRBJ2-7): DGGITQSPKYLFRKEGQNVTLSCEQNLNHDAMYWYRQDPGQGLRLIYYSQIVNDFQKGDIAEGYSVSREKKESFPLTVTSAQKNPTAFYLCASSIKTGLAGGYEQYFGPGTRLTVT.

Only one count was recorded for this clone. The chain couples TRBV30 to TRBJ1-2; TRBD1 aligns across 11 bases. Looked up from germline, CDR1 is GTSNPN and CDR2 is SVGIG (reference sequence). There are 14 residues in the CDR3. Trimming cost V 0 bases and J 8 bases; bases outside gene matches: 5. CDR3 in DNA: TGTGCCTGGAGTGTTACCAGGACAGGGGGCGGCTACACCTTC. This codes for CAWSVTRTGGGYTF.

This chain uses TRBV5-5 with TRBJ1-3, with 7 bases that match TRBD1. V lost 4 bases and J lost 0; bases outside the gene matches: 4. Germline CDR1 is SGHKS and CDR2 is YYEKEE (reference sequence). The CDR3 contains 15 residues. The CDR3 DNA follows: TGTGCCAGCAGCGGGGACAGTAGCTCTGGAAACACCATATATTTT. This codes for CASSGDSSSGNTIYF.

V is TRBV4-1 and J is TRBJ1-6, with D possibly being TRBD1 (5 bases). Germline CDR1 MGHRA, CDR2 YSYEKL. V lost 3 bases to trimming and J lost 5 bases, with 20 bases between them. This CDR3 has 18 residues. CDR3 in DNA: TGCGCCAGCAGCCAGGCTCAGGGCGTCTTATCTGATAATTCACCCCTCCACTTT. Its protein product is CASSQAQGVLSDNSPLHF.

The V gene is TRBV6-6, the J gene TRBJ2-1; D not certain. This CDR3 has 11 residues. Trimming shortened V by 4 bases and J by 10 bases, and 8 bases separated the two germline ends. Germline V CDR1 and CDR2: MNHNY, SVGAGI (reference sequence). In nucleotides, the CDR3 is TGTGCCAGCAGTTTAGACGGGGAGCAGTTCTTC. Translating it yields CASSLDGEQFF.

V and J are TRBV28 and TRBJ1-2; TRBD1 matches 7 bases. Losses at the gene ends were 3 bases for V and 4 bases for J; bases not matched to a gene: 17. Germline CDR1 MDHEN, CDR2 SYDVKM. CDR3 size: 18 residues. The CDR3 DNA follows: TGTGCCAGCAGTTTTGGGGGTGGACAGGCGTCCCCCCCCTATGGCTACACCTTC. Protein product: CASSFGGGQASPPYGYTF.

This clone was counted a few times. The chain recombines TRBV18 with TRBJ1-4, with 8 positions matching TRBD1. The CDR3 is made up of 13 amino acids. The ends lost 8 bases at V and 7 bases at J; junction bases unmatched: 6. Germline V gene sequence: CDR1 KGHSH, CDR2 LQKENI. CDR3 coding DNA: TGTGCCAGCCGTGGACAGGGCGGTGAAAAACTGTTTTTT. It translates to CASRGQGGEKLFF.

This clone was observed many times. J is TRBJ2-3 and V is TRBV6-4, with TRBD2 matching over 12 bases. Germline V CDR1 and CDR2: MRHNA, SNTAGT. The V segment lost 6 bases and the J segment 3 bases; nucleotides outside the gene matches: 1. The length of the CDR3 is 14 residues. CDR3 sequence: CASSLAGGTDTQYF. In nucleotides, the CDR3 is TGTGCCAGCAGCCTAGCGGGGGGGACAGATACGCAGTATTTT.

The chain employs TRBV7-9 and TRBJ1-4; D possibly corresponds to TRBD1 (6 bases). V was pared by 4 bases and J by 5 bases, with 11 bases between. The V gene's germline CDR1 is SEHNR and CDR2 FQNEAQ (reference sequence). This CDR3 has 14 residues. CDR3 in amino acids: CASSSDRRNEKLFF. DNA for the CDR3: TGTGCCAGCAGCTCCGACAGGAGGAATGAAAAACTGTTTTTT.

The chain links TRBV9 to TRBJ2-5, with 7 bases lining up with TRBD2. CDR3 size: 15 residues. Looked up from germline, CDR1 is SGDLS and CDR2 is YYNGEE. After removal of 0 bases from V and 5 bases from J, the junction contained 7 bases not matched to a gene. The CDR3 nucleotides read TGTGCCAGCAGCGTAGAGCCTAGCGGAGCCGAGACCCAGTACTTC. Residues: CASSVEPSGAETQYF.

This sequence joins TRBV9 and TRBJ2-1; a possible D gene is TRBD1 (7 bases). The CDR3 totals 16 residues. Trimming cost V 4 bases and J 8 bases, with 22 bases left between them. Per the germline V gene, CDR1 is SGDLS and CDR2 is YYNGEE. CDR3: CASSKRLGQGGDEQFF. The CDR3 bases are TGTGCCAGCAGCAAGCGCCTCGGGCAGGGGGGCGATGAGCAGTTCTTC.

This rearrangement joins TRBV19 to TRBJ1-3; D is perhaps TRBD1 (6 bases). Trimming cost V 7 bases and J 4 bases, with 14 bases left between them. The CDR3 extends over 14 amino acids. Looked up from germline, CDR1 is LNHDA and CDR2 is SQIVND (reference sequence). The CDR3 sequence: CASNSQGTGNTIYF. The DNA of the CDR3 is TGTGCCAGTAACTCGCAGGGGACAGGAAACACCATATATTTT.

V is TRBV5-1 and J is TRBJ2-1; 11 bases are shared with TRBD1. This CDR3 region has 16 residues. With 4 bases clipped from V and 6 bases from J, the junction kept 9 bases outside the gene matches. CDR1 and CDR2 from the germline V gene are SGHRS and YFSETQ. The chain's CDR3 is CASSLRPGQGGNEQFF. As DNA, the CDR3 is TGCGCCAGCAGCCTGCGACCGGGACAGGGGGGCAATGAGCAGTTCTTC.

The J gene is TRBJ1-2, the V gene TRBV6-5; 8 bases are a match to TRBD1. J was trimmed by 0 bases and V by 3 bases; bases with no gene match: 6. From germline, CDR1 is MNHEY and CDR2 SVGAGI. CDR3 length equals 16 residues. In DNA form, the CDR3 reads TGTGCCAGCAGTTATACCAAGACAGGGGCTAACTATGGCTACACCTTC. Protein: CASSYTKTGANYGYTF.

V and J are TRBV7-9 and TRBJ1-4; TRBD1 is a possible D gene (5 bases). Germline CDR1 SEHNR, CDR2 FQNEAQ (reference sequence). This CDR3 has 14 residues. The V end was cut by 6 bases, the J end by 8 bases, with 16 bases between. In nucleotides, the CDR3 is TGTGCCAGCAGACCGACCGCCCCAGGGGAAAAACTGTTTTTT. As protein: CASRPTAPGEKLFF.

In its sample, this clone was seen once. V and J are TRBV13 and TRBJ2-1; 9 nucleotides line up with TRBD2. With 0 bases clipped from V and 5 bases from J, the junction kept 5 bases outside the gene matches. The germline CDR1 and CDR2 sequences are PRHDT and FYEKMQ (reference sequence). The CDR3 runs to 16 residues. CDR3 coding DNA: TGTGCCAGCAGCTTAGGTGGTCTAGCGGGGAACAATGAGCAGTTCTTC. Translation: CASSLGGLAGNNEQFF. The full variable domain, completed using reference TRBV13 and TRBJ2-1, is AAGVIQSPRHLIKEKRETATLKCYPIPRHDTVYWYQQGPGQDPQFLISFYEKMQSDKGSIPDRFSAQQFSDYHSELNMSSLELGDSALYFCASSLGGLAGNNEQFFGPGTRLTVL.

This clone is a singleton in its sample. The gene calls are TRBV5-5 and TRBJ1-1; tentative D call: TRBD1 (5 bases). V was trimmed by 7 bases and J by 4 bases, leaving 14 bases between them. Germline V gene data show CDR1 as SGHKS and CDR2 as YYEKEE (reference sequence). There are 13 residues in the CDR3. The CDR3 here is CASGVTGGTEAFF. CDR3 DNA: TGTGCCAGCGGCGTAACGGGGGGCACTGAAGCTTTCTTT.

The gene calls are TRBV5-4 and TRBJ2-7; the match to TRBD2 covers 8 bases. Trimming took 7 bases from V and 1 from J; bases not matched to a gene: 10. CDR1 SGHNT and CDR2 YYREEE come from the germline V gene (reference sequence). The CDR3 sequence is 15 residues long. CDR3 residues: CASGRGTRGSYEQYF. DNA of the CDR3: TGTGCCAGCGGACGAGGGACTAGAGGTTCCTACGAGCAGTACTTC. Combining the CDR3 with reference TRBV5-4 and TRBJ2-7 gives the whole variable domain ETGVTQSPTHLIKTRGQQVTLRCSSQSGHNTVSWYQQALGQGPQFIFQYYREEENGRGNFPPRFSGLQFPNYSSELNVNALELDDSALYLCASGRGTRGSYEQYFGPGTRLTVT.